This T cell receptor beta chain appears in the sequencing data of a study of CD8 T cells in Susac syndrome (dated by TCRdb to the late 2010s). For context, the study as a whole: The study used repertoire sequencing to test whether antigen drove CD8+ T cell activation and differentiation in Susac syndrome. Overall study results and their limits: The number of individuals in the TCR sequencing and HLA analysis was recognized as being relatively small.

Based on the germline V gene, the CDR1 and CDR2 sequences are LGHNA and YNFKEQ. V gives up 4 bases and J gives up 3 bases, and the segment between their germline ends measures 17 bases. Including the terminal cysteine and phenylalanine, the CDR3 comprises 16 residues. The kept DNA is CDR3 alone, 48 bases in frame from the first base. As to this clonotype: It has no known antigen specificity. No base qualities exist here, and no much larger clone lies one base off it.

Peripheral blood CD8+ and CD4+ T cells from healthy donors, Susac syndrome patients and multiple sclerosis patients were profiled by high-throughput TCR beta sequencing. Healthy donors were included as age- and sex-matched controls. Bulk CD8+ and CD4+ T cells were purified magnetically by negative isolation, whereas CD8+ TEMRA cells were enriched by FACS. Blood was drawn into EDTA tubes, processed within 24 hours, and PBMCs were isolated by density gradient centrifugation. PBMCs intended for TCR sequencing were cryopreserved in liquid nitrogen and were subsequently thawed in a 37 degrees C water bath. The sorted or isolated CD4+, CD8+ and CD8+ TEMRA cells had a purity of 90% or higher. RNA was extracted using the RNeasy kit, and roughly 0.5 to 1 ug of the RNA was reverse transcribed with random hexamers. The immunoSEQ multiplex PCR assay, covering 54 Vbeta and 13 Jbeta segments, was used to amplify TCR beta CDR3 regions. Bias from PCR amplification was corrected by using a synthetic template baseline for primer optimization and for computational correction. The original methods were these. Only productive sequences were kept, with reads annotated to V, D and J genes according to IMGT and analyzed in immunoSEQ Analyzer. Clonality was computed as one minus Shannon entropy normalized by log2 of the number of productive unique sequences. For each patient and control, public and private clones were evaluated among the 100 most prevalent clones. Clones were defined as Susac-specific when absent from the healthy and MS cohorts, from about a thousand published viral clones and from other ImmuneACCESS disease sequences. TCRdb ran its own pipeline on the public reads, namely fastp trimming at Q25 and MiXCR clone calling, and kept in-frame beta chains. Here each entry gathers all rows of one CDR3 protein and keeps the most common genes and DNA. These V and J calls are TCRdb output, not the study's own analysis. The sample records roughly 190,000 distinct CDR3 sequences, just under 95% of which are singletons. 0.085% to 0.11% of the sample goes to the ten largest clones.

The source is a human donor in good health. The chain couples TRBV4-2 to TRBJ2-3; D gene: possibly TRBD2, on 6 matching bases. Sequencing was performed on CD4+ T cells from PBMCs. In nucleotide form, the sequence is TGTGCCAGCAGCCGAACCGGGACTGAGACAACAGATACGCAGTATTTT. Translated, it gives CASSRTGTETTDTQYF.